These 10 T cell receptor beta chains came from one sample sequenced in a study of early T cells in non-severe SARS-CoV-2 infection. TCRdb analysed the 5' RACE reads with MiXCR anew, one entry per CDR3 protein. This sample has about 33,000 distinct CDR3 sequences, with around 5% found just once. The sample was whole blood. The receptors were gathered from an adult who was a healthcare worker with PCR-confirmed SARS-CoV-2 infection or an uninfected control (not recorded which).

This clonotype showed up many times. This sequence joins TRBV7-8 and TRBJ2-1; unclear D gene. The CDR3 is 13 residues long. Germline CDR1 and CDR2: SGHVS and FQNEAQ. Trimming removed 3 bases from V and 5 bases from J, with 8 bases in between. This CDR3 reads CASSFFRNNEQFF. The CDR3 DNA follows: TGTGCCAGCAGCTTTTTTCGTAACAATGAGCAGTTCTTC.

The J gene is TRBJ2-3, the V gene TRBV20-1; possibly TRBD1 or TRBD2 for D (6 bases each). CDR3 length equals 15 residues. Germline loops: CDR1 DFQATT, CDR2 SNEGSKA (reference sequence). V was clipped by 5 bases and J by 2 bases, with 17 bases between them. CDR3 sequence: CSAPGRGPLTDTQYF. CDR3 DNA sequence: TGCAGTGCTCCTGGTCGGGGGCCACTCACAGATACGCAGTATTTT.

This clonotype came up many times. The V gene is TRBV6-2 or TRBV6-3, the J gene TRBJ2-7, with 7 bases matching TRBD2. There are 15 residues in the CDR3. Germline CDR1 MNHEY, CDR2 SVGEGT. The V and J ends lost 7 bases and 4 bases, in that order; junction bases with no gene match: 13. CDR3 residues: CASISTGTNLYEQYF. Here the CDR3 DNA reads TGTGCCAGCATCTCGACCGGGACTAACCTTTACGAGCAGTACTTC.

This chain joins TRBV9 and TRBJ2-2; D is unresolved. Trimming stripped 0 bases from V and 7 bases from J, with 13 bases between. Looked up from germline, CDR1 is SGDLS and CDR2 is YYNGEE. This CDR3 comprises 15 residues. DNA for the CDR3: TGTGCCAGCAGCGTAGACCCAGGTGAAGGCGGGGAGCTGTTTTTT. It encodes CASSVDPGEGGELFF.

The chain recombines TRBV19 with TRBJ1-4; TRBD1 matches at 8 bases. The trim removed 9 bases at V and 5 bases at J, leaving 11 bases unmatched. The CDR3 length is 15 residues. From germline, CDR1 is LNHDA and CDR2 SQIVND (reference sequence). As DNA, the CDR3 is TGTGCCAGCAGGGACAGGCCACAGGGGAATGAAAAACTGTTTTTT. As protein: CASRDRPQGNEKLFF.

Only a few counts were recorded for this clonotype. This sequence joins TRBV2 and TRBJ2-5, with D possibly matching TRBD2 (6 bases). The ends were cut back, 5 bases at V and 2 bases at J, with 12 bases in the middle. Germline CDR1 and CDR2: SNHLY and FYNNEI. The CDR3 has 14 amino acids. The CDR3 spells CASSWGVGQETQYF. CDR3 DNA: TGTGCCAGCAGTTGGGGGGTCGGACAAGAGACCCAGTACTTC.

This clonotype has at least ten counts. The chain recombines TRBV7-8 with TRBJ2-2; 9 bases map to TRBD1. CDR3 length: 15 amino acids. Germline loops: CDR1 SGHVS, CDR2 FQNEAQ. The V segment lost 5 bases and the J segment 5 bases; nucleotides outside the gene matches: 6. CDR3 nucleotide sequence: TGTGCCAGCAGCATAAGACAGGGGGAGACCGGGGAGCTGTTTTTT. This encodes CASSIRQGETGELFF.

In this sample, this clonotype turned up many times. The chain couples TRBV7-6 to TRBJ2-5, with a possible D match to TRBD1 (5 bases). The CDR3 length is 14 residues. V lost 2 bases and J lost 1, with 8 bases in between. Germline CDR1 is SGHVS and CDR2 is FNYEAQ. The DNA for the CDR3 is TGTGCCAGCAGCTTAAGACAGAGCCAAGAGACCCAGTACTTC. Translated: CASSLRQSQETQYF.

Within the sample, this clonotype is medium-sized. V is TRBV2 and J is TRBJ2-1; D unresolved. The V end was cut by 2 bases, the J end by 0 bases, with 8 bases between. CDR1 and CDR2 from the germline V gene are SNHLY and FYNNEI. This CDR3 has 15 residues. The CDR3 loop reads CASSEMGFSYNEQFF. In DNA, the CDR3 is TGTGCCAGCAGTGAAATGGGTTTCTCCTACAATGAGCAGTTCTTC.

This clonotype was recorded a few times. The chain uses TRBV7-2 and TRBJ1-4; TRBD1 is a possible D gene (6 bases). Between the trimmed V and J ends, which lost 1 base and 7 bases, there was a span of 16 bases. The CDR3 is 16 residues long. Germline values: CDR1 SGHTA, CDR2 FQGNSA. The CDR3 spells CASSLEAGGWGEKLFF. As DNA, the CDR3 is TGTGCCAGCAGCTTAGAGGCCGGGGGCTGGGGTGAAAAACTGTTTTTT.